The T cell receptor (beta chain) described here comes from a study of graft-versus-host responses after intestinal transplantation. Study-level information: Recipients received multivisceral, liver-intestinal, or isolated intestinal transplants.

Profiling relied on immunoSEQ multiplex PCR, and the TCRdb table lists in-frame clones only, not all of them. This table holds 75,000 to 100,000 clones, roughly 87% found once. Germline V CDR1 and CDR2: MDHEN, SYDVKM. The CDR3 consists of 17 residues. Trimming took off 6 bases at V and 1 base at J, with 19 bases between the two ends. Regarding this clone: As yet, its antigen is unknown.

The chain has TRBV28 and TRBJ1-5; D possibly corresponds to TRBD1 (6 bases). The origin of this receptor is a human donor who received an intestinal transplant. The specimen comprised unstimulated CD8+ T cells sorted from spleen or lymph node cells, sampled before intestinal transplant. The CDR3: CASSHLTGPRSNQPQHF. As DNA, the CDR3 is TGTGCCAGCAGCCATCTTACAGGGCCCAGGAGCAATCAGCCCCAGCATTTT.